A single sample is the source of the 5 T cell receptor beta chains below, sequenced in a study of OX40 agonist ivuxolimab in advanced cancers. Libraries were prepared by immunoSEQ multiplex PCR; TCRdb keeps only in-frame clonotypes and omits some of them. The sample yields approximately 91,000 clones, 70% to 90% seen once. The sample was CD4+ or CD8+ T cells sorted from blood, taken in a trial of the OX40 agonist ivuxolimab. The source is an adult with an advanced solid tumor such as melanoma, head and neck, liver or kidney cancer.

V gene TRBV12-5 combines with J gene TRBJ1-5; no reliable D call. Looked up from germline, CDR1 is LGHNT and CDR2 is FRNRAP. V was shortened by 5 bases and J by 4 bases, with 12 bases between the two germline ends. CDR3 length: 14 amino acids. The CDR3 is CASGPPDNNQPQHF. The CDR3 nucleotides read TGTGCTAGTGGTCCACCCGACAATAATCAGCCCCAGCATTTT.

V and J are TRBV4-3 and TRBJ1-5; tentative D call: TRBD1 (6 bases). The V gene's germline CDR1 is LGHNA and CDR2 YSLEER. CDR3 length equals 14 residues. V was shortened by 1 base and J by 7 bases, with 11 bases between the two germline ends. The CDR3: CASSQGGGRQPQHF. CDR3 nucleotides: TGCGCCAGCAGCCAAGGGGGGGGCAGGCAGCCCCAGCATTTT.

This chain joins TRBV7-2 and TRBJ2-2; D is unclear. V was cut by 3 bases and J by 8 bases, with 13 bases left in between. CDR1 and CDR2 from the germline V gene are SGHTA and FQGNSA. The CDR3 is 14 residues long. In DNA form, the CDR3 reads TGTGCCAGCAGCTTCCTCCTGGTGGGAGGGGAGCTGTTTTTT. As protein: CASSFLLVGGELFF.

The rearrangement joins TRBV29-1 to TRBJ1-6; the D gene is possibly TRBD1 (5 bases). Deletions cut 4 bases from V and 7 bases from J, with 11 bases between. The germline CDR1 and CDR2 sequences are SQVTM and ANQGSEA. This CDR3 region has 13 residues. In nucleotides, the CDR3 is TGCAGCGTTGCCGGGACGGCAAATTCACCCCTCCACTTT. This codes for CSVAGTANSPLHF.

Remarks on this clone: Because the CDR3's place on the DNA is in doubt, the DNA is left out and the CDR3 is given as listed by TCRdb. The genes are TRBV2 and TRBJ2-3; the table names TRBD1, a call not compared with the DNA. CDR1 is SNHLY, CDR2 FYNNEI, per germline. The CDR3 adds up to 14 amino acids, both ends counted. CDR3 amino acids: CASILDRGTDTQYF.